The clone carrying this T cell receptor beta chain was detected ten times or more. Its specificity is not known. Being free of ophthalmopathy for 18 months of follow-up defined stable hyperthyroidism. Amplified TCR beta CDR3 regions were obtained using RNA transcripts as template. The first-round RT-PCR employed HTBI primers together with the Qiagen OneStep RT-PCR kit. A multiplex PCR was then performed as the second round. Each CDR3 protein gets one entry after TCRdb re-called the multiplex PCR reads with MiXCR. This table has some 360,000 distinct CDR3 sequences, about 18% appearing once. The data originate from a study of Graves' ophthalmopathy and Graves' hyperthyroidism. General study findings and limits: A model built from 13 signatures distinguished ophthalmopathy from stable hyperthyroidism with about 86% sensitivity and about 77% specificity. Among thyroid clonotypes expanded above 0.001 frequency, most also appeared in blood. The model forecast ophthalmopathy progression, reaching roughly 70% sensitivity and around 75% specificity.

The origin of this receptor is an adult woman with stable Graves' hyperthyroidism. Source material: peripheral blood.

CDR3 residues: CSARDLGGSEQYF. DNA for the CDR3: TGCAGTGCTAGAGATCTTGGCGGAAGCGAGCAGTACTTC. The rearrangement uses TRBV20-1 and TRBJ2-7, with unresolved D. V was shortened by 0 bases and J by 6 bases, with 12 bases between the two germline ends. Germline V CDR1 and CDR2: DFQATT, SNEGSKA (reference sequence). The CDR3 length is 13 residues.